The 19 T cell receptor beta chains given below trace back to one sample, sequenced in a study of control samples from healthy donors and cancer patients. The repertoire was sequenced with immunoSEQ multiplex PCR; TCRdb's copy has only in-frame clones and lacks some. This sample has 55,000 to 85,000 clones; roughly 86% occur once, and the top ten carry roughly a fifth. Sequencing was done on a sample of PBMCs. These receptors were taken from a man aged 60 to 69 with lung cancer.

As DNA, the CDR3 is TGTGCCAGCAGCGCCCGACGGGTGGGTGAGCAGTTCTTC. Its translation: CASSARRVGEQFF. V gene TRBV13 combines with J gene TRBJ2-1; no clear D gene. V was trimmed by 5 bases and J by 9 bases, leaving 14 bases between them. The V gene's germline CDR1 is PRHDT and CDR2 FYEKMQ (reference sequence). The CDR3 extends over 13 amino acids.

This clone was observed a handful of times. The chain has TRBV6-4 and TRBJ1-2; 8 bases agree with TRBD1. V shed 4 bases, J shed 4 bases, and the junction held 8 bases outside the gene matches. Germline values: CDR1 MRHNA, CDR2 SNTAGT. There are 15 residues in the CDR3. The CDR3 DNA sequence: TGTGCCAGCAGTGTATGGACAGGGAGCCCCTATGGCTACACCTTC. Translating it yields CASSVWTGSPYGYTF.

The chain employs TRBV27 and TRBJ2-3, with 9 positions matching TRBD2. CDR1 and CDR2 from the germline V gene are MNHEY and SMNVEV (reference sequence). V lost 1 base and J lost 2; bases outside the gene matches: 7. The length of the CDR3 is 17 residues. CDR3 region: CASSLLRSGGNTDTQYF. CDR3 bases: TGTGCCAGCAGTTTATTACGGAGCGGGGGGAACACAGATACGCAGTATTTT.

This clone was observed a few times. In DNA form, the CDR3 reads TGTGCCAGCAGCTTCTTATCGGGGGCGCGAGGCTACACCTTC. The encoded protein is CASSFLSGARGYTF. The V call is TRBV7-3, the J call TRBJ1-2, with D maybe TRBD1 (6 bases). V was shortened by 3 bases and J by 8 bases, with 16 bases between the two germline ends. Germline assignment: CDR1 SGHTA and CDR2 FQGTGA. CDR3 length: 14 amino acids.

This clone is a singleton in its sample. The rearrangement links TRBV2 to TRBJ2-7; TRBD1 agrees at 9 bases. This CDR3 spans 15 amino acids. Germline V gives CDR1 SNHLY, CDR2 FYNNEI. J gave up 3 bases and V 6 bases, and 9 bases lay outside the gene matches. CDR3 protein: CASRSPGQGLYEQYF. The DNA for the CDR3 is TGTGCCAGCAGGAGTCCGGGACAGGGCCTCTACGAGCAGTACTTC. The full variable domain, its missing parts supplied by reference TRBV2 and TRBJ2-7, is EPEVTQTPSHQVTQMGQEVILRCVPISNHLYFYWYRQILGQKVEFLVSFYNNEISEKSEIFDDQFSVERPDGSNFTLKIRSTKLEDSAMYFCASRSPGQGLYEQYFGPGTRLTVT.

This clone was counted between two and nine times. The chain recombines TRBV19 with TRBJ1-1, with TRBD1 matching over 8 bases. Losses at the gene ends were 7 bases for V and 4 bases for J; bases not matched to a gene: 14. The CDR3 has 16 amino acids. The germline V gene has CDR1 LNHDA and CDR2 SQIVND (reference sequence). CDR3 amino acids: CASIKGSDRVGTEAFF. DNA of the CDR3: TGTGCCAGTATTAAAGGGTCGGACAGGGTGGGCACTGAAGCTTTCTTT. The variable domain in full, with the rest retrieved from reference TRBV19 and TRBJ1-1, is DGGITQSPKYLFRKEGQNVTLSCEQNLNHDAMYWYRQDPGQGLRLIYYSQIVNDFQKGDIAEGYSVSREKKESFPLTVTSAQKNPTAFYLCASIKGSDRVGTEAFFGQGTRLTVV.

Concerning this clone: Germline and junction disagree at one end, which may indicate a read error. The rearrangement joins TRBV5-4 to TRBJ1-3, with a tentative D call TRBD1 (5 bases). The V gene's germline CDR1 is SGHNT and CDR2 YYREEE (reference sequence). CDR3 size: 16 residues. The CDR3 loop is CARSGGGTFSGNTIYF. As DNA, the CDR3 is TGTGCCCGCAGCGGGGGGGGGACCTTCTCTGGAAACACCATATATTTT.

This chain joins TRBV12-3 or TRBV12-4 and TRBJ1-2; the D is unclear. This CDR3 contains 13 residues. Trimming cost V 6 bases and J 6 bases, with 14 bases left between them. The CDR3 here is CASSLWAAHGYTF. The CDR3 coding sequence is TGTGCCAGCAGCCTCTGGGCGGCCCATGGCTACACCTTC.

This clone occurred once. This rearrangement joins TRBV5-1 to TRBJ2-3, with D possibly being TRBD1 (5 bases). V dropped 0 bases and J dropped 1 base, with 6 bases sitting between them. Germline V gives CDR1 SGHRS, CDR2 YFSETQ. The CDR3 length is 14 residues. The CDR3 region is CASSLGQRTDTQYF. DNA for the CDR3: TGCGCCAGCAGCTTGGGACAGCGCACAGATACGCAGTATTTT.

The chain recombines TRBV29-1 with TRBJ2-3, with a weak D call TRBD2 (5 bases). This CDR3 has 14 amino acids. Germline V lookup: CDR1 SQVTM, CDR2 ANQGSEA. Trimming pared 4 bases from V and 2 bases from J, leaving 13 bases between. The CDR3 DNA reads as TGCAGCGTTGTTCACGAGGGATTCACAGATACGCAGTATTTT. Its protein product is CSVVHEGFTDTQYF.

This chain uses TRBV2 with TRBJ1-5, with 11 bases lining up with TRBD1. V dropped 5 bases and J dropped 3; count of bases not matched to a gene: 6. Germline lookup yields CDR1 SNHLY and CDR2 FYNNEI. CDR3 size: 16 residues. The CDR3 spells CASSSGTGGFNQPQHF. CDR3 DNA: TGTGCCAGCAGTTCCGGGACAGGGGGATTCAATCAGCCCCAGCATTTT.

This clone was counted once. The V and J genes are TRBV18 and TRBJ1-5; D is uncertain. Deletions cut 0 bases from V and 4 bases from J, with 13 bases between. CDR3 length: 16 residues. The germline V gene has CDR1 KGHSH and CDR2 LQKENI. The chain's CDR3 is CASSPPRGNSNQPQHF. In DNA form, the CDR3 reads TGTGCCAGCTCACCACCGCGGGGTAACTCTAATCAGCCCCAGCATTTT.

The rearrangement uses TRBV5-5 and TRBJ1-1, with 7 bases fitting TRBD1. The CDR3 extends over 13 amino acids. V dropped 5 bases and J dropped 5; count of bases not matched to a gene: 6. Germline lookup yields CDR1 SGHKS and CDR2 YYEKEE (reference sequence). As DNA, the CDR3 is TGTGCCAGCAGTCCTGGACAGGTGACTGAAGCTTTCTTT. This sequence encodes CASSPGQVTEAFF.

This chain joins TRBV3-1 (or the pseudogene TRBV3-2) and TRBJ2-2; D remains ambiguous. CDR1 and CDR2 (germline): LGHDT, YNNKEL (reference sequence). The CDR3 loop spans 14 amino acids. The V and J ends lost 0 bases and 5 bases respectively, with 7 bases between them. In DNA form, the CDR3 reads TGTGCCAGCAGCCAAGAGGCCGAAACCGGGGAGCTGTTTTTT. This codes for CASSQEAETGELFF.

The gene calls are TRBV21-1 and TRBJ2-2; TRBD1 is the table's D call, not checked against the DNA. TRBV21-1 represents a pseudogene. This CDR3 is 16 amino acids long. This chain's CDR3 is CASSKIQQENTGELFF. For the CDR3, the DNA is TGTGCCAGCAGCAAAATTCAACAGGAGAACACCGGGGAGCTGTTTTTT.

CDR3 nucleotides: TGTGCCAGCAGCTTGGTTTCATCAGGGGGCTTGGGTGAAAAACTGTTTTTT. Protein: CASSLVSSGGLGEKLFF. The chain links TRBV7-8 to TRBJ1-4, with 8 bases that match TRBD1. Germline V gene sequence: CDR1 SGHVS, CDR2 FQNEAQ. CDR3 size: 17 residues. V lost 3 bases to trimming and J lost 7 bases; unmatched junction nucleotides: 13.

The genes are TRBV6-6 and TRBJ2-7, with D perhaps TRBD1 (5 bases). The CDR3 contains 14 residues. With 3 bases removed from V and 4 bases from J, the gap between germline ends came to 13 bases. Germline-derived CDR1 and CDR2 are MNHNY and SVGAGI (reference sequence). DNA of the CDR3: TGTGCCAGCAGTTATACGACAGCTTCTTACGAGCAGTACGTC. Its protein product is CASSYTTASYEQYV.

This clone is termed medium-sized (0.01 to 0.1%). The CDR3 protein is CASSSRMRGDTGELFF. The CDR3 DNA is TGTGCCAGCAGCTCCCGTATGAGAGGCGACACCGGGGAGCTGTTTTTT. The genes are TRBV9 and TRBJ2-2; D not resolved. The CDR3 totals 16 residues. Germline V lookup: CDR1 SGDLS, CDR2 YYNGEE. V was cut by 4 bases and J by 3 bases, with 16 bases left in between.

The V call is TRBV6-5, the J call TRBJ1-5; weak D call: TRBD1 (6 bases). Per the germline V gene, CDR1 is MNHEY and CDR2 is SVGAGI. V was pared by 6 bases and J by 0 bases, with 9 bases between. The CDR3 sequence is 14 residues long. CDR3 coding DNA: TGTGCCAGCAGCAGGACAGTTAGCAATCAGCCCCAGCATTTT. Protein: CASSRTVSNQPQHF.